This record covers a single T cell receptor (beta chain). Its specific antigen is unknown. Base qualities are not at hand, and no much larger clone is one base apart. The method was the immunoSEQ multiplex PCR assay. A mixture of 60 forward primers for TCR Vbeta segments and 13 reverse primers for TCR Jbeta segments was used in the multiplex PCR. Amplification of the CDR3 region of rearranged TCR beta genes was performed with a multiplex PCR assay on genomic DNA. The amplified TCR beta libraries were sequenced on the Illumina HiSeq System as 87-base-pair reads. The study's own analysis went as follows. A later analysis tallied 70 million to 100 million unique TCR beta chains across the 610 or so repertoires, and about 12 million of those chains were shared by two or more donors. Raw reads were error-corrected and collapsed into unique sequences with a nearest-neighbor algorithm that merged closely related sequences to remove PCR and sequencing errors. Alignment of CDR3 sequences to IMGT reference sequences was used to assign V, D and J gene segments. Each retained sequence needed at least a six-nucleotide match to both a V gene segment and a J gene segment. A rearrangement counted as productive if the CDR3 had no stop codons and remained in frame with V and J, and every other rearrangement counted as non-productive. Following IMGT convention, CDR3 was defined as the stretch from the second conserved V-encoded cysteine to the conserved J-encoded phenylalanine. In an earlier analysis of 587 of the donors, sequences lacking an unambiguous match to a single V gene segment were excluded. In an earlier analysis of a few hundred of the donors, V segments were called functional above 56.7% productive rearrangements and were called segregating when the between-donor standard deviation exceeded 5%. A statistical classification framework was built to diagnose cytomegalovirus status from the catalog of TCR beta chain sequences. V and J gene assignment, in a later analysis, came from comparing TCR nucleotide sequences with IMGT/GENE-DB human TR gene sequences. Using the TCRdist pipeline, a later analysis assigned CDR3 sequences along with most-parsimonious VDJ recombination scenarios. A later analysis defined each TCR beta chain by its CDR3 amino acid sequence plus V-gene family, and excluded reads lacking a unique V-gene family. As a way to deal with suspected cross-contamination and a sequencing artifact, a later analysis dropped 450 to 600 nucleotide sequences that were highly shared and had low generation probability. In a later analysis, a clonal expansion index for each public chain was calculated from normalized within-repertoire ranks of inferred template counts. A later analysis computed generation probabilities with a VDJ recombination model fitted to out-of-frame rearrangements, and checked the results against IGoR. Hypergeometric tests were used in a later analysis to score TCR-TCR, TCR-HLA and TCR-CMV co-occurrence, with a repertoire-size bias correction applied to the TCR pairs. False discovery rates were estimated in a later analysis by permuting HLA or CMV assignments 20 times. A later analysis grouped co-occurring TCRs with DBSCAN, adding TCRdist sequence similarity when clustering within HLA-allele-positive subsets. Repertoires with fewer than 30,000 or more than 120,000 public chains, plus five repertoires with anomalous nucleotide sharing, were excluded from co-occurrence clustering. TCRdb obtained this table from immuneACCESS and retained in-frame rearrangements with V and J assigned. These tables miss some clones; where compared with another copy, unresolved V genes account for less than half of the shortfall, and the remainder is unexplained. V, J and clone size are those of that table, while D and trimming were read from the DNA. The sample records 150,000 to 200,000 clones, roughly 80% of which are singletons. In total, the top ten clones hold roughly 7.8% of the sample.

The sample belongs to a study of cytomegalovirus exposure and HLA in healthy donors (dated by TCRdb to between 2016 and 2019). Study-level background: An earlier analysis of roughly 610 of the donors reported approximately 260 Gb of sequence data and about 120 million unique TCR beta sequences obtained from roughly 180 million T cells. Roughly 300 gigabases of sequencing data and 70 million to 95 million unique TCR sequences made up an early release that covered under 750 HLA-typed donors. Among the 398 genotyped donors, approximately 76% belonged to the genetic ancestry cluster associated with self-reported Caucasian donors. The study aimed to test whether cataloging public T cell receptors could reveal signatures of past pathogen exposure. The study profiled the T cell repertoires of hundreds of subjects by immunosequencing and related them to cytomegalovirus serostatus. A separate validation cohort of over 95 different subjects was used in addition to the roughly 620-subject first cohort. The study combined high-throughput TCR immunosequencing, statistical association of individual TCRs with disease status, and machine learning to predict cytomegalovirus infection status. A later analysis re-examined previously published TCR beta repertoires from just over 650 donors and added high-resolution HLA genotyping to investigate patterns of TCR occurrence. In the later analysis, no new phenotypic data were used to find candidate immune exposures; instead, reliance was placed on TCR beta sequences and their occurrence across donors. To decide whether each TCR beta V gene segment behaved as functional or pseudogenic, an earlier analysis of over 500 of the donors relied on high-throughput TCR beta sequencing. Donor age, sex, ethnicity and CMV serostatus were compiled together with the repertoire data. A later genetic analysis used genome-wide SNP genotypes for 398 of the 666 donors, treating that subset as a discovery cohort. Every discovery cohort repertoire had been produced on one sequencing platform. Class I and class II HLA loci were covered by the typing at four-digit resolution. Typing coverage differed by locus: A, B, C, DRB1 and DQB1 were typed in roughly 620-630 donors, DQA1 in about 500, DPA1 in nearly 610, and DPB1 in 450 to 480. Roughly 5 DR-DQ haplotypes were handled as single units for association and clustering because linkage in the cohort was strong. On average, approximately 250,000 unique TCR beta nucleotide sequences were sequenced per donor among a few hundred genotyped donors of the cohort, with 15% to 20% of those sequences being non-productive. The paper's findings and limits, for the study overall: A further reported finding was that TCR beta sequences accurately predicted the HLA-A and HLA-B alleles for most subjects in the first cohort. The earlier analysis of approximately 590 of the donors excluded over 15 rarely observed V segments, including chromosome 9 orphons, because counts were too low. When HLA alleles, especially DR and DQ, strongly co-occurred, attributing TCR associations to individual alleles was difficult. Sequencing depth was assumed to be roughly uniform across donors in the presence/absence analyses, though that assumption may not hold. In a later analysis, HLA-associated TCR beta chains were found to be more clonally expanded and to have lower generation probabilities than equally common non-associated chains. Broadly in line with IMGT annotations, most TCR beta V segments showed up in productive rearrangements about 87% or about 30% of the time in an earlier analysis of around 600 of the donors. Because HLA typing was missing for some donors at each locus, association tests included only the typed subset. For the cohort, immune exposure information was limited to CMV serostatus. The classifier was reported to diagnose cytomegalovirus status with high specificity and sensitivity in both the original cohort and the validation cohort. In a later analysis, several top co-occurrence clusters were reported to appear linked to parvovirus B19, influenza, CMV and Epstein-Barr virus. According to a later analysis, TCR association rates differed among HLA loci, with DRB1 alleles showing the most associated TCRs and HLA-C alleles showing the fewest. At a false discovery rate of 0.05, a later analysis linked around 17,000 TCR beta sequences to specific HLA alleles. Across donors, most TCR sequences were observed very rarely, whereas some public TCRs were present in many individuals. The sequencing pipeline was judged likely to have produced a cluster of highly shared sequence variants as a technical artifact. In the study, 150 to 200 TCR beta chains were listed as associated with cytomegalovirus. An association between a missense DCLRE1C variant and V-gene and J-gene trimming of TCR beta chains was found in a later genetic analysis and replicated in an independent cohort. In vitro tests confirmed that a few of the cytomegalovirus-associated TCR beta chains recognize cytomegalovirus antigens. Because the 87-base-pair reads could not distinguish some IMGT-functional V segments, including TRBV6-2 and TRBV6-3, those segments were excluded. Only TCR beta chains were sequenced in this cohort, and the absence of alpha or paired-chain data limited detectable features. According to a later genetic analysis, donors in an Asian-associated ancestry cluster had fewer N-insertions in productive TCRs than the approximately 670-donor mean. According to the authors, the approach could potentially be generalized to other disease states and immunological phenotypes. Correlated functional status among segregating V segments might be attributable to linkage disequilibrium, but an unknown experimental factor could not be ruled out. Most CMV-associated TCR beta chains appeared to be HLA-restricted in a later analysis, and the HLA associations seemed to be driven largely by CMV exposure.

The cohort consisted of 600 to 750 healthy bone marrow donors. At the time of sampling, every cohort member was nominally healthy, though immune exposures that went unrecorded were likely present. The donor was CMV seropositive and was included in the group of approximately 300 seropositive cohort members. Every donor gave a peripheral blood sample, and the peripheral blood mononuclear cells from that sample were used for TCR beta sequencing. The Qiagen DNeasy Blood Extraction Kit was used to extract genomic DNA from the blood cell samples. The CDR3 numbers 14 residues from cysteine through phenylalanine. The retained sequence is limited to the CDR3, 42 bases, with the frame set at the first base. The germline V gene (reference sequence) sets CDR1 to MNHEY and CDR2 to SMNVEV. Deletion took 0 bases off V and 6 bases off J, with a span of 12 bases between the germline ends.

The rearrangement joined TRBV27 to TRBJ2-7, with the D gene not clear enough to name. The TCR sequence derives from a woman in her 40s in good health and CMV-seropositive. The sequenced sample was PBMCs. The CDR3 amino acid sequence is: CASSLSSLVAEQYF. The DNA reads as follows: TGTGCCAGCAGTTTATCCAGCCTAGTCGCCGAGCAGTACTTC.